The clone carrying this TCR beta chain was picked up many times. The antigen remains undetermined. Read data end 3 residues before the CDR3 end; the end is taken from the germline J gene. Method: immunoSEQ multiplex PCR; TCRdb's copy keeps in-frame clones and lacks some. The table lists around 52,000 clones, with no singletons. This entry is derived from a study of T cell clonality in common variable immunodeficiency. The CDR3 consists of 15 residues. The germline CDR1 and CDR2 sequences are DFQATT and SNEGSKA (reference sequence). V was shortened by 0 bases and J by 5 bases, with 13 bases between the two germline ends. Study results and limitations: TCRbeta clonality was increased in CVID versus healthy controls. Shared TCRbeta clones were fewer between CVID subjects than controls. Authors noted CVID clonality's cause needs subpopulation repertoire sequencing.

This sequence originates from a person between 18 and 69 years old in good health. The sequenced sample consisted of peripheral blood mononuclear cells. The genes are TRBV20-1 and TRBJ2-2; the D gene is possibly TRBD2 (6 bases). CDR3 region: CSARDYHRGTGELFF. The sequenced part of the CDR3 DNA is TGCAGTGCTAGAGACTACCACCGGGGGACCGGGGAG.